These 2 T cell receptor beta chains were sequenced from one sample in a study of shared clonotypes between healthy human individuals. CD45RO-negative, CCR7-selected cells formed the naive CD8 fraction, which excluded terminally differentiated effector memory CD45RA+ cells. The assay was immunoSEQ multiplex PCR, and TCRdb's table has in-frame clones only and misses some. The profile covers 550,000 to 750,000 clones, with about 90% appearing a single time and about 24% taken by the ten largest. What was sequenced was naive CD8+ T cells sorted from blood. The receptors shown here come from a man in his thirties or forties in good health.

This sequence joins TRBV28 and TRBJ1-1; no clear D gene. CDR3 size: 13 residues. V gave up 11 bases and J gave up 0 bases, with 13 bases separating them. Germline V CDR1 and CDR2: MDHEN, SYDVKM. CDR3 loop: CAVKIPMNTEAFF. CDR3 DNA: TGTGCCGTAAAAATCCCCATGAACACTGAAGCTTTCTTT.

This chain joins TRBV18 and TRBJ2-2; D may be TRBD1 (6 bases). Germline V gene data show CDR1 as KGHSH and CDR2 as LQKENI. Trimming removed 1 base from V and 3 bases from J, with 12 bases in between. The CDR3 covers 16 residues. The CDR3: CASSPRAGVDTGELFF. DNA for the CDR3: TGTGCCAGCTCACCACGGGCAGGGGTAGACACCGGGGAGCTGTTTTTT.